The text below deals with one T cell receptor beta chain. This same CDR3 is encoded by further DNA sequences in the sample. This sample is drawn from a study of shared clonotypes between healthy human individuals. Deep was the level used in running the assay. Sequencing used immunoSEQ multiplex PCR; TCRdb keeps in-frame clones, though not all of them. The data show more than 2 million clones, nearly 97% seen once. The sample taken for sequencing was naive CD4+ T cells sorted from blood. The subset here: CD45RA+ positively selected. This receptor was identified in a young man in good health.

CDR3 nucleotides: TGCGCCAGCAGCTTGACGGCAGGGATGAACACTGAAGCTTTCTTT. Translation gives CASSLTAGMNTEAFF. V is TRBV5-1 and J is TRBJ1-1; TRBD1 is a possible D gene (5 bases). Germline CDR1 and CDR2: SGHRS and YFSETQ. Trimming took off 1 base at V and 0 bases at J, with 10 bases between the two ends. CDR3 size: 15 residues. The whole variable domain, remainder taken from reference TRBV5-1 and TRBJ1-1, is KAGVTQTPRYLIKTRGQQVTLSCSPISGHRSVSWYQQTPGQGLQFLFEYFSETQRNKGNFPGRFSGRQFSNSRSEMNVSTLELGDSALYLCASSLTAGMNTEAFFGQGTRLTVV.